The T cell receptor beta chain under discussion was sequenced for a study of T cell repertoires in cytomegalovirus infection. In the study overall: Indications of both CMV infection and matching HLA type were provided by public TCR beta signatures. Findings and caveats of the study: Ex vivo, HLA-C-restricted CMV-specific TCR beta clonotypes prevailed over the rest of the response.

A note on this clonotype: The antigen remains undetermined.

TCRdb ran MiXCR on the reads and lists one entry per CDR3 protein. The data contain 600,000 to 800,000 distinct CDR3 sequences, less than 25% of them singletons. Per germline, CDR1 MNHNS and CDR2 SASEGT. V dropped 0 bases and J dropped 3 bases, with 8 bases sitting between them. The CDR3 extends over 14 amino acids. The specimen was CD8+ T cells from PBMCs. This receptor was identified in a human donor in good health (CMV status not recorded). Some clones in this sample may be carry-over from other donors' samples. The chain recombines TRBV6-1 with TRBJ1-1; D is unclear. CDR3 sequence: CASSEADVYTEAFF. CDR3 sequence (DNA): TGTGCCAGCAGTGAAGCGGACGTTTACACTGAAGCTTTCTTT.